One sample yielded the 11 T cell receptor beta chains listed below, sequenced in a study of shared clonotypes between healthy human individuals. Measured with immunoSEQ multiplex PCR; TCRdb has only the in-frame clones, and not every one. The top ten hold 1.4% of the sample, which has some 1 million clones, about 76% seen once. The sample consisted of memory CD4+ T cells sorted from blood. Subset here: CD45RA-negative fraction. The source is a man between 18 and 29 years old in good health.

The CDR3 DNA reads as TGTGCCAGCAGTCTCAGCGGCCAAGAGACCCAGTACTTC. Amino acid sequence: CASSLSGQETQYF. The V and J genes are TRBV7-6 and TRBJ2-5; perhaps TRBD2 as D (5 bases). The CDR3 consists of 13 residues. Looked up from germline, CDR1 is SGHVS and CDR2 is FNYEAQ. With 6 bases removed from V and 1 base from J, the gap between germline ends came to 9 bases.

The chain carries TRBV7-9 and TRBJ1-1; possible D gene TRBD1, 5 bases. Germline V gene lookup returns CDR1 SEHNR and CDR2 FQNEAQ (reference sequence). V shed 1 base and J shed 8 bases, with 8 bases lying between them. There are 12 residues in the CDR3. CDR3 in amino acids: CASSLDNREAFF. The CDR3, as DNA: TGTGCCAGCAGCTTAGACAACAGGGAAGCTTTCTTT. The whole variable domain, filled in from reference TRBV7-9 and TRBJ1-1, reads DTGVSQNPRHKITKRGQNVTFRCDPISEHNRLYWYRQTLGQGPEFLTYFQNEAQLEKSRLLSDRFSAERPKGSFSTLEIQRTEQGDSAMYLCASSLDNREAFFGQGTRLTVV.

The J gene is TRBJ1-5, the V gene TRBV5-6; D remains ambiguous. The germline V gene encodes CDR1 SGHDT and CDR2 YYEEEE. The CDR3 runs to 13 residues. The ends were cut back, 0 bases at V and 3 bases at J, with 4 bases in the middle. CDR3 in DNA: TGTGCCAGCAGCTTGGAACCCAATCAGCCCCAGCATTTT. Protein product: CASSLEPNQPQHF.

V and J are TRBV7-6 and TRBJ2-3; 9 nucleotides line up with TRBD2. Germline CDR1 is SGHVS and CDR2 is FNYEAQ. The CDR3 totals 15 residues. J lost 1 base, V lost 5 bases, and 4 bases had no gene match. The CDR3, as DNA: TGTGCCAGCAGCCCGCGACTAGCGGGCACAGATACGCAGTATTTT. Amino acids: CASSPRLAGTDTQYF.

This chain connects TRBV6-1 to TRBJ1-1; a possible D gene is TRBD1 (6 bases). CDR1 MNHNS and CDR2 SASEGT come from the germline V gene. The CDR3 runs 15 residues. The V gene lost 7 bases and the J gene lost 1 base, with 16 bases spanning the gap. The CDR3 protein is CASKATGGRNTEAFF. As DNA, the CDR3 is TGTGCCAGCAAAGCCACGGGGGGGCGGAACACTGAAGCTTTCTTT.

About this clone itself: This sample also contains other DNA sequences that code for the same CDR3. This rearrangement joins TRBV6-6 to TRBJ1-2; perhaps TRBD1 as D (5 bases). V was cut by 2 bases and J by 1 base, with 5 bases left in between. Germline V gene data show CDR1 as MNHNY and CDR2 as SVGAGI (reference sequence). The CDR3 length is 13 residues. The CDR3: CASSYDSNYGYTF. The CDR3 nucleotides are TGTGCCAGCAGTTACGACAGTAACTATGGCTACACCTTC.

Of note for this clone: Other DNA sequences of this sample code for an identical CDR3. V is TRBV11-2 and J is TRBJ2-7, with TRBD2 as a possible D gene (6 bases). V was shortened by 0 bases and J by 3 bases, with 15 bases between the two germline ends. This CDR3 contains 16 residues. Germline CDR1 and CDR2: SGHAT and FQNNGV. DNA for the CDR3: TGTGCCAGCAGCTTAGACCCTTCCGGGAGTCTCTACGAGCAGTACTTC. Its translation is CASSLDPSGSLYEQYF. Variable domain in full (rest from reference TRBV11-2 and TRBJ2-7): EAGVAQSPRYKIIEKRQSVAFWCNPISGHATLYWYQQILGQGPKLLIQFQNNGVVDDSQLPKDRFSAERLKGVDSTLKIQPAKLEDSAVYLCASSLDPSGSLYEQYFGPGTRLTVT.

The J gene is TRBJ1-6, the V gene TRBV7-9; 7 bases are shared with TRBD1. CDR1 is SEHNR and CDR2 is FQNEAQ in the germline V gene (reference sequence). The CDR3 extends over 14 amino acids. V shed 4 bases and J 7 bases; nucleotides not matched to a gene: 4. The CDR3 DNA reads TGTGCCAGCAGCTCCGGGACAGCAAATTCACCCCTCCACTTT. Translated, it gives CASSSGTANSPLHF. Using reference TRBV7-9 and TRBJ1-6 for the parts outside the CDR3, the full variable domain is DTGVSQNPRHKITKRGQNVTFRCDPISEHNRLYWYRQTLGQGPEFLTYFQNEAQLEKSRLLSDRFSAERPKGSFSTLEIQRTEQGDSAMYLCASSSGTANSPLHFGNGTRLTVT.

The chain is built from TRBV6-5 and TRBJ1-4, with D tentatively TRBD1 (6 bases). Trimming cost V 5 bases and J 8 bases, with 12 bases left between them. The CDR3 sequence is 13 residues long. CDR1 and CDR2 from the germline V gene are MNHEY and SVGAGI. This CDR3 is CASSAGVWEKLFF. In DNA, the CDR3 is TGTGCCAGCAGTGCAGGGGTCTGGGAAAAACTGTTTTTT.

The V gene is TRBV10-1, the J gene TRBJ2-1; 9 bases map to TRBD2. The length of the CDR3 is 15 residues. The ends lost 6 bases at V and 6 bases at J; junction bases unmatched: 9. Germline V gene lookup returns CDR1 WNHNN and CDR2 SYGVQD (reference sequence). CDR3 bases: TGCGCCAGCAGCGACACTAGCGGGCGCGGCAATGAGCAGTTCTTC. The encoded protein is CASSDTSGRGNEQFF.

This chain joins TRBV5-1 and TRBJ2-7; no clear D. The CDR3 spans 15 residues. Trimming pared 0 bases from V and 4 bases from J, leaving 14 bases between. Germline CDR1 SGHRS, CDR2 YFSETQ. The CDR3 DNA reads TGCGCCAGCAGCTTGGCAGCCGGCTCGGTGTACGAGCAGTACTTC. Translation: CASSLAAGSVYEQYF.